The rows below give T cell receptor beta chains drawn from one sample of a study of blood T cell repertoires in COVID-19. Sequenced by immunoSEQ multiplex PCR; TCRdb stores in-frame clones only, minus some. The sample includes some 250,000 clones, around 84% of them seen just once. The specimen was peripheral blood. These receptors all come from a man aged 60 to 75 with acute or convalescent COVID-19. CDR3s include the opening cysteine and the closing phenylalanine or tryptophan. A D gene is named only where the DNA matches it firmly. The size entry is marked missing in some rows and otherwise reads once, few, many or a size class.

size,V,D,J,CDR3,DNA
.,TRBV6-5,TRBD2,TRBJ2-7,CASSYSAGGPYEQYF,TGTGCCAGCAGTTACTCGGCGGGAGGGCCTTACGAGCAGTACTTC
.,TRBV6-4,TRBD1,TRBJ1-5,CASSHDRVNQPQHF,TGTGCCAGCAGTCATGACAGGGTCAATCAGCCCCAGCATTTT
.,TRBV6-2/TRBV6-3,.,TRBJ2-2,CASSYDSLTGVNTGELFF,TGTGCCAGCAGTTACGATAGCTTGACGGGAGTGAACACCGGGGAGCTGTTTTTT
.,TRBV6-5,TRBD1,TRBJ2-3,CASSPRQGGTDTQYF,TGTGCCAGCAGCCCCAGACAGGGGGGCACAGATACGCAGTATTTT
.,TRBV30,TRBD1,TRBJ2-7,CAWRLLDRATYEQYF,TGTGCCTGGAGACTTTTAGACAGGGCAACCTACGAGCAGTACTTC
.,TRBV12-3/TRBV12-4,TRBD2,TRBJ2-7,CASNAGGAREQYF,TGTGCCAGCAACGCGGGGGGGGCACGCGAGCAGTACTTC
.,TRBV12-3/TRBV12-4,TRBD2,TRBJ2-5,CASSLTSGETQYF,TGTGCCAGCAGCTTAACTAGCGGGGAGACCCAGTACTTC
.,TRBV27,.,TRBJ2-7,CASSLRDSGGQYF,TGTGCCAGCAGTTTAAGGGACTCTGGGGGGCAGTACTTC
.,TRBV6-5,TRBD1,TRBJ1-5,CASSPRTGNQPQHF,TGTGCCAGCAGTCCGCGGACAGGGAATCAGCCCCAGCATTTT
.,TRBV11-2,TRBD1,TRBJ1-3,CASSTEQGWGNTIYF,TGTGCCAGCAGCACCGAACAGGGGTGGGGAAACACCATATATTTT
.,TRBV29-1,TRBD1,TRBJ1-2,CSDLRGVNGYTF,TGCAGCGACCTCAGGGGGGTAAATGGCTACACCTTC
.,TRBV6-1,.,TRBJ2-3,CASSESETDTQYF,TGTGCCAGCAGTGAAAGCGAAACAGATACGCAGTATTTT
.,TRBV24-1,.,TRBJ2-5,CATSDQGLETQYF,TGTGCCACCAGTGACCAGGGGCTGGAGACCCAGTACTTC
.,TRBV20-1,TRBD1,TRBJ2-7,CSASRGREQYF,TGCAGTGCTAGCAGGGGGCGCGAGCAGTACTTC
.,TRBV7-8,TRBD2,TRBJ2-7,CASSLVGHGEGYEQYF,TGTGCCAGCAGCTTAGTCGGGCACGGGGAGGGCTACGAGCAGTACTTC
.,TRBV7-3,.,TRBJ2-1,CASSPQAGRGNEQFF,TGTGCCAGCAGCCCCCAAGCGGGGAGGGGGAATGAGCAGTTCTTC
few,TRBV4-1,.,TRBJ1-3,CASSSPSRKYTIYF,TGCGCCAGCAGCTCCCCAAGCAGGAAATACACCATATATTTT
.,TRBV28,.,TRBJ2-5,CASSQGRQETQYF,TGTGCCAGCAGTCAAGGGAGACAAGAGACCCAGTACTTC
.,TRBV2,.,TRBJ1-1,CASELILAGAFF,TGTGCCAGCGAACTAATACTTGCTGGAGCTTTCTTT
.,TRBV2,TRBD1,TRBJ2-4,CATAQGAENIQYF,TGTGCCACAGCCCAGGGGGCGGAAAACATTCAGTACTTC
.,TRBV11-3,.,TRBJ2-2,CASSPDGAGELFF,TGTGCCAGCAGCCCCGACGGGGCCGGGGAGCTGTTTTTT
.,TRBV10-3,.,TRBJ1-3,CAIGPGILDSGNTIYF,TGTGCCATCGGGCCAGGGATTCTTGACTCTGGAAACACCATATATTTT
.,TRBV4-2,TRBD2,TRBJ2-7,CASSPGTSRREQYF,TGTGCCAGCAGCCCGGGGACTAGTCGGCGCGAGCAGTACTTC
.,TRBV25-1,TRBD1,TRBJ2-4,CASSREQGDDIQYF,TGTGCCAGCAGTCGGGAACAGGGGGACGACATTCAGTACTTC
.,TRBV20-1,.,TRBJ2-7,CSAIHVEGQYF,TGCAGTGCTATTCATGTTGAGGGGCAGTACTTC
few,TRBV3-1/TRBV3-2,.,TRBJ2-1,CASSQEGGTRALFF,TGTGCCAGCAGCCAAGAGGGGGGGACAAGGGCGCTGTTCTTC
.,TRBV20-1,TRBD1,TRBJ2-5,CSASSGQGETQYF,TGCAGTGCTAGTTCCGGACAGGGAGAGACCCAGTACTTC